This T cell receptor (beta chain) is drawn from a study of siplizumab effects on memory and regulatory T cells. Overall study results and limits: Naive T cells looked more diverse than memory cells and looked like major alloresponse contributors. Proliferating siplizumab-cultured Tregs lacked confirmed suppressive function. The drug siplizumab significantly decreased the alloreactive sequences that could be traced to unstimulated CD4+ memory cells.

This clone was detected a few times. Its target is not known. One end of the junction fails to match germline, which may point to a read error. Only in-frame clones appear in the TCRdb table, and some are missing; sequencing was by immunoSEQ multiplex PCR. Counted here are roughly 100,000 clones, 93% occurring once; the ten biggest clones make up around 0.32%. The sample comprised CD4+ T cells sorted from blood. The clonotype was recovered from a human donor in good health.

This CDR3 reads CATSGDASGGGGISYEQYF. CDR3 DNA sequence: TGTGCCACCAGCGGAGACGCTTCCGGGGGGGGAGGGATCTCCTACGAGCAGTACTTC. The chain joins TRBV15 to TRBJ2-7; 8 bases are shared with TRBD2. Germline V lookup: CDR1 LNHNV, CDR2 YYDKDF (reference sequence). The length of the CDR3 is 19 residues. The complete variable domain, with remaining parts taken from reference TRBV15 and TRBJ2-7, reads DAMVIQNPRYQVTQFGKPVTLSCSQTLNHNVMYWYQQKSSQAPKLLFHYYDKDFNNEADTPDNFQSRRPNTSFCFLDIRSPGLGDTAMYLCATSGDASGGGGISYEQYFGPGTRLTVT.